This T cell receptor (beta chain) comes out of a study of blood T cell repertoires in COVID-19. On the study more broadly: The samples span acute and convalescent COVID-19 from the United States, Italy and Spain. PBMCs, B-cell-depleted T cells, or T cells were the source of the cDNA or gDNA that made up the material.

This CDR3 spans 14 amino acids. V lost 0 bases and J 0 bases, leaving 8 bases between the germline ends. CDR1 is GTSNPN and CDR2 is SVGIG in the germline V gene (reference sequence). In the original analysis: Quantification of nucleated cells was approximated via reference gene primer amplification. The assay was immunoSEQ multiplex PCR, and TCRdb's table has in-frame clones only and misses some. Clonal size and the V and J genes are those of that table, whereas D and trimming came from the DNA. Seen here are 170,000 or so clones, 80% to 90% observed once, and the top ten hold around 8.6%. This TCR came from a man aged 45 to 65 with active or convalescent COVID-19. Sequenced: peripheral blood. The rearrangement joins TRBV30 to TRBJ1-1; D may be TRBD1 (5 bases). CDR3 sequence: CAWSVGPMNTEAFF. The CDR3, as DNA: TGTGCCTGGAGTGTGGGGCCCATGAACACTGAAGCTTTCTTT.